The 27 T cell receptor beta chains listed next were all sequenced from one sample in a study of shared clonotypes between healthy human individuals. The method was immunoSEQ multiplex PCR; TCRdb's version includes in-frame clones alone and lacks a portion of them. Of fewer than 850,000 clones detected, roughly 96% appear once; the ten largest clones hold 0.2% to 0.25%. Terminally differentiated effector memory CD45RA+ cells were excluded by CCR7 positive selection of CD45RO-negative cells. The sample comprised naive CD8+ T cells sorted from blood. The receptors originated from a man aged 25 to 40 in good health.

The gene calls are TRBV7-8 and TRBJ2-7; D not certain. Germline loops: CDR1 SGHVS, CDR2 FQNEAQ. V lost 0 bases and J 0 bases, leaving 9 bases between the germline ends. There are 15 residues in the CDR3. CDR3 coding DNA: TGTGCCAGCAGCTTAGCCCCTGAAAACTCCTACGAGCAGTACTTC. Its translation is CASSLAPENSYEQYF.

A single count supports this clone. The chain carries TRBV6-5 and TRBJ1-1; no reliable D call. CDR3 size: 15 residues. The V gene lost 0 bases and the J gene lost 1 base, with 9 bases spanning the gap. Germline loops: CDR1 MNHEY, CDR2 SVGAGI. CDR3 sequence reads: CASSYSSFENTEAFF. CDR3 in DNA: TGTGCCAGCAGTTACTCGAGCTTCGAGAACACTGAAGCTTTCTTT.

CDR3 sequence (DNA): TGTGCCAGCAGCGTAGGAACAGGGGCCGCTACAGATACGCAGTATTTT. Protein sequence: CASSVGTGAATDTQYF. The chain uses TRBV9 and TRBJ2-3, with 7 bases identical to TRBD1. The ends lost 0 bases at V and 3 bases at J; junction bases unmatched: 7. CDR3 length equals 16 residues. Germline values: CDR1 SGDLS, CDR2 YYNGEE.

This clone was recorded once. The chain is built from TRBV11-2 and TRBJ2-7; D not certain. Germline-derived CDR1 and CDR2 are SGHAT and FQNNGV. Trimming cost V 1 base and J 1 base, with 11 bases left between them. The CDR3 consists of 15 residues. The CDR3 protein is CASSLGATQSYEQYF. Written as DNA, the CDR3 is TGTGCCAGCAGCTTAGGGGCCACCCAGTCCTACGAGCAGTACTTC.

The chain uses TRBV4-3 and TRBJ2-7; 7 bases line up with TRBD1. V gave up 4 bases and J gave up 6 bases; unmatched junction bases: 6. The CDR3 totals 13 residues. Germline V lookup: CDR1 LGHNA, CDR2 YSLEER. CDR3: CASSLTGRGEQYF. CDR3 bases: TGCGCCAGCAGCCTGACAGGGCGTGGCGAGCAGTACTTC.

The chain combines TRBV6-6 with TRBJ2-7, with TRBD2 as a possible D gene (5 bases). The CDR3 extends over 15 amino acids. Germline values: CDR1 MNHNY, CDR2 SVGAGI (reference sequence). Trimming removed 4 bases at V and 0 bases at J, with 13 bases between. CDR3 nucleotide sequence: TGTGCCAGCAGTTCAGGAGGATTAAGCTCCTACGAGCAGTACTTC. It yields the protein CASSSGGLSSYEQYF.

The chain recombines TRBV14 with TRBJ2-5; D call uncertain. Germline V CDR1 and CDR2: SGHDN, FVKESK. The CDR3 spans 15 residues. The V and J ends lost 5 bases and 1 base respectively, with 14 bases between them. The CDR3 nucleotides are TGTGCCAGCAGCTTTGGGGTAGCCCCCCAAGAGACCCAGTACTTC. This sequence encodes CASSFGVAPQETQYF.

The chain couples TRBV7-9 to TRBJ1-3; 8 bases are a match to TRBD1. The CDR3 spans 15 residues. CDR1 SEHNR and CDR2 FQNEAQ come from the germline V gene (reference sequence). The V gene end was trimmed by 1 base and the J gene end by 5 bases; junction bases not matched to a gene: 4. CDR3 nucleotides: TGTGCCAGCAGCTTAGTCGACAGGGGCCGAAACACCATATATTTT. Its translation: CASSLVDRGRNTIYF.

This clone came up once. This chain connects TRBV27 to TRBJ1-1; no clear D gene. Deletions cut 8 bases from V and 1 base from J, with 14 bases between. Germline V gene lookup returns CDR1 MNHEY and CDR2 SMNVEV (reference sequence). The CDR3 extends over 14 amino acids. This CDR3 is CASSAGLGNTEAFF. The CDR3 bases are TGTGCCAGCTCGGCGGGTTTAGGGAACACTGAAGCTTTCTTT.

The J gene is TRBJ2-7, the V gene TRBV25-1; TRBD2 aligns across 7 bases. This CDR3 has 17 residues. CDR1 is MGHDK, CDR2 SYGVNS, per germline. The junction had 15 bases not matched to a gene; V was cut back by 4 bases and J by 3 bases. CDR3 DNA sequence: TGTGCCAGCAGTGGTGGGCCTTTTCGGGAGGATGGCTACGAGCAGTACTTC. It specifies CASSGGPFREDGYEQYF.

The gene calls are TRBV6-5 and TRBJ1-5; maybe TRBD1 (6 bases). Trimming left V 4 bases short and J 1 base short, with 14 bases between. Germline loops: CDR1 MNHEY, CDR2 SVGAGI. The CDR3 extends over 16 amino acids. In nucleotides, the CDR3 is TGTGCCAGCAGTTCACAGGGTATTCGAAGCAATCAGCCCCAGCATTTT. Amino acids: CASSSQGIRSNQPQHF.

The chain combines TRBV4-3 with TRBJ2-1; TRBD2 aligns across 9 bases. Unmatched junction bases numbered 15, after V lost 1 base and J lost 8 bases. Germline V gene data show CDR1 as LGHNA and CDR2 as YSLEER. CDR3 length: 18 residues. DNA of the CDR3: TGCGCCAGCAGCCAAGCTTTGACTAGCGGACCTATCAGCGATGAGCAGTTCTTC. Translating gives CASSQALTSGPISDEQFF.

V gene TRBV10-3 combines with J gene TRBJ1-4; the D gene is possibly TRBD1 (5 bases). V shed 3 bases and J shed 7 bases, with 12 bases lying between them. Germline CDR1 ENHRY, CDR2 SYGVKD. The CDR3 is made up of 14 amino acids. CDR3 DNA sequence: TGTGCCATCAGTGATCGGGACGCACCTGAAAAACTGTTTTTT. Its protein product is CAISDRDAPEKLFF.

CDR3 sequence reads: CASIPGHLSSYEQYF. CDR3 nucleotides: TGTGCCAGCATCCCGGGGCACCTGAGCTCCTACGAGCAGTACTTC. The chain is built from TRBV11-2 and TRBJ2-7; D may match TRBD1 or TRBD2 (5 bases each). Trimming pared 7 bases from V and 0 bases from J, leaving 16 bases between. Germline V gene sequence: CDR1 SGHAT, CDR2 FQNNGV. This CDR3 is built from 15 residues.

V is TRBV27 and J is TRBJ2-1; D may match TRBD1 or TRBD2 (6 bases each). CDR1 is MNHEY and CDR2 is SMNVEV in the germline V gene (reference sequence). The CDR3 consists of 14 residues. V was pared by 5 bases and J by 5 bases, with 13 bases between. The CDR3 sequence: CASSMRGTHNEQFF. Written as DNA, the CDR3 is TGTGCCAGCAGTATGCGCGGGACACACAATGAGCAGTTCTTC.

With regard to this clone: It is likely a read error, because the conserved phenylalanine at the end of the CDR3 is missing. V usage is TRBV18 and J usage is TRBJ2-7; 11 nucleotides match TRBD2. Germline V gene lookup returns CDR1 KGHSH and CDR2 LQKENI. V shed 2 bases and J 4 bases; nucleotides not matched to a gene: 7. This CDR3 has 16 residues. CDR3 DNA: TGTGCCAGCTCACCAATTAGCGGGAGGGCCAGATACGAGCAGTACCTC. This encodes CASSPISGRARYEQYL.

Of note for this clone: At the DNA level, this CDR3 is encoded by other sequences in the same sample as well. The rearrangement joins TRBV27 to TRBJ1-4, with a possible D match to TRBD1 (5 bases). Trimming removed 5 bases from V and 8 bases from J, with 15 bases in between. CDR3 length: 14 residues. The germline CDR1 and CDR2 sequences are MNHEY and SMNVEV (reference sequence). The CDR3 sequence: CASSLLGDGEKLFF. CDR3 in DNA: TGTGCCAGCAGTCTTCTAGGGGATGGGGAAAAACTGTTTTTT.

The chain recombines TRBV29-1 with TRBJ2-7; D is perhaps TRBD1 (6 bases). CDR3 length: 14 amino acids. Trimming shortened V by 6 bases and J by 9 bases, and 24 bases separated the two germline ends. The germline V gene has CDR1 SQVTM and CDR2 ANQGSEA. In nucleotides, the CDR3 is TGCAGCGTGAGGCCAGGACAGACGGTTCCCTCGCAGTACTTC. Translated, it gives CSVRPGQTVPSQYF.

The V and J genes are TRBV27 and TRBJ2-1; TRBD2 agrees at 12 bases. The junction had 11 bases not matched to a gene; V was cut back by 8 bases and J by 6 bases. The germline V gene has CDR1 MNHEY and CDR2 SMNVEV (reference sequence). This CDR3 comprises 16 residues. CDR3 bases: TGTGCCAGCTCCCGAAACCCGGGACTAGCGGGCAATGAGCAGTTCTTC. Its translation: CASSRNPGLAGNEQFF.

J is TRBJ1-3 and V is TRBV28, with TRBD1 identical over 12 bases. Trimming removed 6 bases from V and 0 bases from J; junction bases left unmatched: 12. Per germline, CDR1 MDHEN and CDR2 SYDVKM. This CDR3 has 19 residues. CDR3 region: CASSSRDRGRPPSGNTIYF. CDR3 nucleotide sequence: TGTGCCAGCAGCTCAAGGGACAGGGGGCGGCCACCCTCTGGAAACACCATATATTTT.

This chain connects TRBV9 to TRBJ2-7; D uncertain. The CDR3 has 13 amino acids. Trimming took 4 bases from V and 6 from J, leaving 14 bases between them. The germline V gene has CDR1 SGDLS and CDR2 YYNGEE. The CDR3 reads CASSLYDLGEQYF. CDR3 coding DNA: TGTGCCAGCAGCTTATACGATTTGGGCGAGCAGTACTTC.

The chain is built from TRBV28 and TRBJ1-5; D is ambiguous. The CDR3 loop spans 12 amino acids. Germline CDR1 reads MDHEN; CDR2 reads SYDVKM. V lost 6 bases and J 4 bases, leaving 7 bases between the germline ends. The CDR3: CASSTFNQPQHF. The DNA for the CDR3 is TGTGCCAGCAGCACGTTTAATCAGCCCCAGCATTTT.

This chain connects TRBV4-1 to TRBJ1-4; TRBD1 matches at 8 bases. CDR1 and CDR2 from the germline V gene are MGHRA and YSYEKL. V lost 1 base, J lost 7 bases, and 8 bases stayed unmatched. This CDR3 is built from 16 residues. CDR3 amino acids: CASSQASGGISEKLFF. CDR3 nucleotides: TGCGCCAGCAGCCAAGCCTCAGGGGGCATAAGTGAAAAACTGTTTTTT.

In regard to this clone: This CDR3 is also generated by other DNA sequences in the sample. This chain links TRBV27 with TRBJ2-1; TRBD1 matches 9 bases. The CDR3 contains 15 residues. The V gene's germline CDR1 is MNHEY and CDR2 SMNVEV (reference sequence). The trim removed 2 bases at V and 3 bases at J, leaving 2 bases unmatched. The CDR3, as DNA: TGTGCCAGCAGTTTACTGGACAGGGGCTACAATGAGCAGTTCTTC. Translation gives CASSLLDRGYNEQFF.

The J gene is TRBJ1-4, the V gene TRBV29-1, with D unclear. This CDR3 is 11 amino acids long. Germline CDR1 and CDR2: SQVTM and ANQGSEA. Trimming removed 8 bases from V and 7 bases from J, with 11 bases in between. CDR3 protein: CSCLLGEKLFF. For the CDR3, the DNA is TGCAGCTGCCTCTTGGGTGAAAAACTGTTTTTT. Together with reference TRBV29-1 and TRBJ1-4, the CDR3 gives the full variable domain: SAVISQKPSRDICQRGTSLTIQCQVDSQVTMMFWYRQQPGQSLTLIATANQGSEATYESGFVIDKFPISRPNLTFSTLTVSNMSPEDSSIYLCSCLLGEKLFFGSGTQLSVL.

This chain uses TRBV5-5 with TRBJ2-1; possible D gene TRBD1, 5 bases. The ends were cut back, 0 bases at V and 6 bases at J, with 13 bases in the middle. The CDR3 has 15 residues. The germline gives CDR1 SGHKS, CDR2 YYEKEE (reference sequence). This CDR3 reads CASSLEAGWGNEQFF. The CDR3 DNA follows: TGTGCCAGCAGCTTGGAGGCAGGGTGGGGCAATGAGCAGTTCTTC. The full variable domain, rest sourced from reference TRBV5-5 and TRBJ2-1, is DAGVTQSPTHLIKTRGQQVTLRCSPISGHKSVSWYQQVLGQGPQFIFQYYEKEERGRGNFPDRFSARQFPNYSSELNVNALLLGDSALYLCASSLEAGWGNEQFFGPGTRLTVL.

The V and J genes are TRBV19 and TRBJ1-1; 7 positions match TRBD1. This CDR3 region has 15 residues. Looked up from germline, CDR1 is LNHDA and CDR2 is SQIVND (reference sequence). J lost 1 base, V lost 6 bases, and 8 bases had no gene match. The DNA of the CDR3 is TGTGCCAGTAGGCTCGAGGGACAGTCGAACACTGAAGCTTTCTTT. Protein product: CASRLEGQSNTEAFF.